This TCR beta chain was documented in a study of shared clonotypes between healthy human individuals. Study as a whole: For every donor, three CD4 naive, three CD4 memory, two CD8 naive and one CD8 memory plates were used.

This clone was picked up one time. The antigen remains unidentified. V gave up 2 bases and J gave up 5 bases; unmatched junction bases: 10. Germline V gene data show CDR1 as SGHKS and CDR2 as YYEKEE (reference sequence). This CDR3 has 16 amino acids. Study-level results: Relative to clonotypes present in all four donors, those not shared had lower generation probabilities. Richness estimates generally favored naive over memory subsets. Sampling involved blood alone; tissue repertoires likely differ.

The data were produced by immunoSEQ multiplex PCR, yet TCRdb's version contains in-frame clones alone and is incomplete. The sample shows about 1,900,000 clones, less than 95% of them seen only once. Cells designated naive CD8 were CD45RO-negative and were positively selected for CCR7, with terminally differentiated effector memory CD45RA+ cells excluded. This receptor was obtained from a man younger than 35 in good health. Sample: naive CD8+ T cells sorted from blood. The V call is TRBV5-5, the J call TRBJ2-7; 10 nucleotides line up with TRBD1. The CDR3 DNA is TGTGCCAGCAGCTTTAGGACAGGGGGAAATGTCGACGAGCAGTACTTC. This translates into CASSFRTGGNVDEQYF.